Sequencing of this TCR beta chain was carried out in a study of response to subunit inactivated influenza vaccine. Germline CDR1 reads MNHEY; CDR2 reads SVGAGI. The CDR3 has 15 residues. Deletions cut 0 bases from V and 4 bases from J, with 13 bases between. Findings and limits, study-wide: The study's authors posited that every seasonal influenza vaccination enlists few new T cells.

This clonotype was recorded a few times. Its antigen is not identified. TCRdb processed the RT-PCR reads anew with MiXCR; each CDR3 protein has one entry. Of about 700,000 distinct CDR3 sequences detected, approximately 15% appear once; the ten largest clones hold around 7%. The sequence was collected from a man aged 50-60 years who received an inactivated influenza vaccine. The material sequenced was PBMCs from blood, taken approximately 15 days before vaccination. This sequence joins TRBV6-5 and TRBJ2-7, with D tentatively TRBD2 (6 bases). CDR3 residues: CASSYSVGGGYEQYF. The CDR3 nucleotides are TGTGCCAGCAGTTACTCAGTGGGAGGCGGATACGAGCAGTACTTC.